This T cell receptor beta chain was profiled in a study of cytomegalovirus exposure and HLA in healthy donors (dated by TCRdb to about 2017). Background on the whole study: An earlier analysis of some 500 of the donors reported 276 Gb of sequence data and 117 million unique TCR beta sequences from 190 million or so T cells. An early release covering roughly 600 HLA-typed donors comprised about 300 gigabases of sequencing data and around 80 million unique TCR sequences. Among the roughly 430 genotyped donors, more than 70% belonged to the genetic ancestry cluster associated with self-reported Caucasian donors. The study aimed to test whether signatures of past pathogen exposure could be identified by cataloging public T cell receptors. The T cell repertoires of roughly 660 subjects were profiled by immunosequencing and related to cytomegalovirus serostatus. Along with the roughly 610-subject first cohort, a separate validation cohort of more than 90 different subjects was used. High-throughput TCR immunosequencing, statistical association of individual TCRs with disease status, and machine learning were combined to predict cytomegalovirus infection status. A later analysis re-examined previously published TCR beta repertoires from more than 550 donors and added high-resolution HLA genotyping to investigate patterns of TCR occurrence. Rather than drawing on any new phenotypic data, the later analysis identified candidate immune exposures from TCR beta sequences and the way those sequences occurred across donors. In an earlier analysis of roughly 600 of the donors, high-throughput TCR beta sequencing was used to judge whether each TCR beta V gene segment behaved as functional or pseudogenic. Donor age, sex, ethnicity and CMV serostatus were collected together with the repertoire data. A later genetic analysis used genome-wide SNP genotypes for about 60% of the roughly 700 donors, treating that subset as a discovery cohort. Every discovery cohort repertoire had been produced on one sequencing platform. Both class I and class II loci were covered by HLA typing, at four-digit resolution. The number of typed donors differed by locus: roughly 629-630 for A, B, C, DRB1 and DQB1; approximately 520 for DQA1; around 580 for DPA1; and around 490 for DPB1. Four or five DR-DQ haplotypes were handled as single units for association and clustering because linkage in the cohort was strong. On average, around 230,000 unique TCR beta nucleotide sequences were sequenced per donor among 398 genotyped donors of the cohort, with roughly 18% of those sequences being non-productive.

The cohort consisted of 600 to 700 healthy bone marrow donors. At the time of sampling, every cohort member was nominally healthy, though immune exposures that went unrecorded were likely present. The donor tested CMV seronegative and was one of the 352 seronegative cohort members. A peripheral blood sample was collected from each donor, and TCR beta sequencing was performed on peripheral blood mononuclear cells. Genomic DNA was extracted from the blood cell samples with the Qiagen DNeasy Blood Extraction Kit. Of note for this clone: No cognate antigen has been identified for it. No much larger clone exists at a distance of one base, and base qualities are not known.

The investigation overall reported the following: The cohort was sequenced for TCR beta chains only, and without alpha or paired-chain data the features that could be detected were limited. The earlier analysis of 450 to 700 of the donors excluded some 15 rarely observed V segments, including chromosome 9 orphons, because counts were too low. A later analysis found that most CMV-associated TCR beta chains appeared HLA-restricted, with HLA associations seemingly driven largely by CMV exposure. It was suggested by the authors that the approach could potentially be generalized to other disease states and immunological phenotypes. The study gave a list of 150 to 200 TCR beta chains associated with cytomegalovirus. An association between a missense DCLRE1C variant and V-gene and J-gene trimming of TCR beta chains was found in a later genetic analysis and replicated in an independent cohort. Most TCR sequences were observed very rarely across donors, whereas some public TCRs were present in many individuals. In a later analysis, the rate of TCR association differed among HLA loci, with DRB1 alleles having the most associated TCRs and HLA-C alleles having the fewest. Some IMGT-functional V segments, including TRBV6-2 and TRBV6-3, could not be told apart with the 87-base-pair reads, so those segments were excluded. Immune exposure information for the cohort was limited to CMV serostatus. The presence/absence analyses assumed that sequencing depth was roughly uniform across donors, and that assumption may not be true. An earlier analysis of approximately 600 of the donors showed that most TCR beta V segments appeared in productive rearrangements either about 87% or about 30% of the time, which broadly matched IMGT annotations. In a later analysis, HLA-associated TCR beta chains were found to be more clonally expanded and to have lower generation probabilities than equally common non-associated chains. When HLA alleles, especially DR and DQ, strongly co-occurred, attributing TCR associations to individual alleles was difficult. A later analysis associated about 17,000 TCR beta sequences with specific HLA alleles at a false discovery rate of 0.05. HLA typing was unavailable for some donors at each locus, so association tests used only the typed subset. A later analysis reported that several top co-occurrence clusters appeared linked to parvovirus B19, influenza, CMV and Epstein-Barr virus. According to a later genetic analysis, donors in an Asian-associated ancestry cluster had fewer N-insertions in productive TCRs than the roughly 670-donor mean. Cytomegalovirus status was reported to be diagnosed by the classifier with high specificity and sensitivity in both the original and validation cohorts. A cluster of highly shared sequence variants was judged likely to represent a technical artifact of the sequencing pipeline. A further reported finding was that TCR beta sequences accurately predicted the HLA-A and HLA-B alleles for most subjects in the first cohort. Three of the identified cytomegalovirus-associated TCR beta chains were confirmed in vitro to be specific for cytomegalovirus antigens. Linkage disequilibrium might explain the correlated functional status among segregating V segments, but an unknown experimental factor could not be ruled out.

The CDR3 sequence holds 18 residues, the cysteine and phenylalanine included. The kept DNA is CDR3 alone, 54 bases in frame from the first base. The germline V gene sets CDR1 to SGHRS and CDR2 to YFSETQ. The V end loses 0 bases and the J end loses 5 bases, and a stretch of 23 bases separates them. The library came from the immunoSEQ multiplex PCR assay. The multiplex PCR relied on a mix of 60 forward primers for TCR Vbeta segments and 13 reverse primers for TCR Jbeta segments. Amplification of the CDR3 region of rearranged TCR beta genes was performed with a multiplex PCR assay on genomic DNA. The Illumina HiSeq System was used to sequence the amplified TCR beta libraries as 87-base-pair reads. In the authors' own workflow: Across the 670 or so repertoires, a later analysis counted tens of millions of unique TCR beta chains, around 10 million of which were shared by at least two donors. Raw reads were error-corrected and collapsed into unique sequences by a nearest-neighbor algorithm in which closely related sequences were merged to remove PCR and sequencing errors. V, D and J gene segments were assigned by aligning CDR3 sequences to IMGT reference sequences. For a sequence to be retained, a match of at least six nucleotides to both a V gene segment and a J gene segment was required. Rearrangements were classified as productive when the CDR3 lacked stop codons and remained in frame with V and J, and all other rearrangements were classified as non-productive. CDR3 was defined according to IMGT convention as the region running from the second conserved V-encoded cysteine to the conserved J-encoded phenylalanine. The earlier analysis of about 610 of the donors excluded any sequence lacking an unambiguous match to a single V gene segment. In an earlier analysis of some 590 of the donors, a V segment was called functional when productive rearrangements were above 56.7%, and segregating when the standard deviation between donors exceeded 5%. A statistical classification framework was developed to diagnose cytomegalovirus status using the catalog of TCR beta chain sequences. V and J gene assignment, in a later analysis, came from comparing TCR nucleotide sequences with IMGT/GENE-DB human TR gene sequences. Using the TCRdist pipeline, a later analysis assigned CDR3 sequences along with most-parsimonious VDJ recombination scenarios. A later analysis defined each TCR beta chain by its CDR3 amino acid sequence plus V-gene family, and excluded reads lacking a unique V-gene family. A later analysis removed several hundred highly shared, low-generation-probability nucleotide sequences to deal with suspected cross-contamination and a sequencing artifact. A later analysis calculated a clonal expansion index for each public chain from normalized within-repertoire ranks of inferred template counts. In a later analysis, generation probabilities were computed using a VDJ recombination model fitted to out-of-frame rearrangements, and the results were checked against IGoR. Hypergeometric tests were used in a later analysis to score TCR-TCR, TCR-HLA and TCR-CMV co-occurrence, with a repertoire-size bias correction applied to the TCR pairs. In a later analysis, false discovery rates were estimated by permuting HLA or CMV assignments 20 times. In a later analysis, co-occurring TCRs were grouped with DBSCAN, and TCRdist sequence similarity was added when clustering was performed within HLA-allele-positive subsets. Co-occurrence clustering excluded repertoires with fewer than 30,000 or more than 120,000 public chains, plus five with anomalous nucleotide sharing. TCRdb carries this immuneACCESS record with in-frame sequences only. Its versions omit some clonotypes, under half of them owing to an unresolved V gene in the studies checked, with the rest unexplained. V, J and clone size are those of that table, while D and trimming were read from the DNA. Recorded for this sample are 100,000 to 150,000 clones; around 80% of them occurred a single time. In total, the top ten clones hold under 3.5% of the sample.

The sequence was obtained from a man aged 50 or older in good health and CMV-seronegative. The sample was PBMCs. The chain links TRBV5-1 with TRBJ2-5; a weak D assignment points to TRBD2 (6 bases agree). The sequenced DNA: TGCGCCAGCAGCTTGGCGGGAAGAGGAGGGCTTGTAGGTGAGACCCAGTACTTC. The resulting protein is CASSLAGRGGLVGETQYF.